This entry lists 23 T cell receptor beta chains sequenced from one sample in a study of glioma-infiltrating T cells. Amplification of TCR alpha and beta CDR3 regions from RNA used iRepertoire nested multiplex PCR. TCRdb re-analysed the multiplex PCR reads in MiXCR, keeping a single row per CDR3 protein. This sample has around 190,000 distinct CDR3 sequences, with approximately 30% found just once. The sequencing input was glioma tissue, nonneoplastic brain tissue, or PBMCs (not recorded which). All receptors derive from a human donor with low-grade glioma or glioblastoma, undergoing nonglioma brain surgery, or in good health (not recorded which).

This clonotype was seen a handful of times. The chain combines TRBV7-8 with TRBJ2-7; D is unresolved. The CDR3 totals 11 residues. Germline V gene sequence: CDR1 SGHVS, CDR2 FQNEAQ. With 2 bases removed from V and 5 bases from J, the gap between germline ends came to 4 bases. CDR3 region: CASSLMHEQYF. Written as DNA, the CDR3 is TGTGCCAGCAGCTTAATGCACGAGCAGTACTTC.

Remarks on this clonotype: This may arise from a read error, as a much more abundant clone is one base away. J is TRBJ2-5 and V is TRBV4-3; 7 nucleotides match TRBD1. TRBJ2-3 explains the end of the DNA better; the J call may be wrong. Germline V gives CDR1 LGHNA, CDR2 YSLEER. The CDR3 runs to 14 residues. Written as DNA, the CDR3 is TGCGCCAGCAGCCAAGCCGGGACAGTTGATATGCAGTATTTT. Protein: CASSQAGTVDMQYF.

The sample holds a few counts of this clonotype. One junction end does not reproduce the germline sequence, and a read error may be involved. This rearrangement joins TRBV18 to TRBJ2-5; possibly TRBD2 for D (5 bases). The CDR3 is 12 residues long. Germline values: CDR1 KGHSH, CDR2 LQKENI. The CDR3 DNA reads as TGTGCCAGCTCACCAGAGAGGGAGACCCAGTGCTTC. Protein: CASSPERETQCF.

This clonotype was seen at least ten times. The chain employs TRBV7-9 and TRBJ2-7; D uncertain. V gave up 4 bases and J gave up 7 bases, with 14 bases separating them. This CDR3 comprises 13 residues. The germline V gene encodes CDR1 SEHNR and CDR2 FQNEAQ (reference sequence). CDR3 sequence: CASSWTKEQEQYF. CDR3 in DNA: TGTGCCAGCAGCTGGACGAAAGAGCAGGAGCAGTACTTC.

The V and J genes are TRBV7-3 and TRBJ2-3; tentatively, D is TRBD1 (5 bases). The germline gives CDR1 SGHTA, CDR2 FQGTGA. The V gene lost 0 bases and the J gene lost 6 bases, with 13 bases spanning the gap. The CDR3 is 15 residues long. For the CDR3, the DNA is TGTGCCAGCAGCTTAACAGGGGCCCCGTGGGATACGCAGTATTTT. Its translation is CASSLTGAPWDTQYF.

This clonotype was seen ten or more times. The chain couples TRBV6-6 to TRBJ2-1; D uncertain. Trimming removed 0 bases at V and 4 bases at J, with 16 bases between. Germline values: CDR1 MNHNY, CDR2 SVGAGI (reference sequence). The CDR3 runs to 17 residues. This CDR3 reads CASSYSGLSGIYNEQFF. For the CDR3, the DNA is TGTGCCAGCAGTTACTCCGGGCTAAGTGGGATTTACAATGAGCAGTTCTTC.

The J gene is TRBJ1-2, the V gene TRBV27; D is ambiguous. CDR3 length: 16 residues. V shed 6 bases and J shed 7 bases, with 24 bases lying between them. In germline, CDR1 is MNHEY, CDR2 SMNVEV (reference sequence). CDR3 coding DNA: TGTGCCAGCAGCCAGGAAGGTCCGTCCCTAAGGGCTGGCTACACCTTC. It codes for CASSQEGPSLRAGYTF.

Points on this clonotype: The junction departs from the called germline gene at one end, perhaps through a read error. The V gene is TRBV27, the J gene TRBJ1-5; TRBD1 might be the D (5 bases). This CDR3 has 13 residues. Germline CDR1 is MNHEY and CDR2 is SMNVEV (reference sequence). The CDR3 protein is CASSFWGNPPQHF. CDR3 DNA: TGTGCCAGCAGTTTTTGGGGCAATCCGCCCCAGCATTTT.

Remarks on this clonotype: A much larger clone sits a single nucleotide away, making a read error possible. V and J are TRBV7-2 and TRBJ2-7, with 7 bases that match TRBD2. Germline V gene sequence: CDR1 SGHTA, CDR2 FQGNSA. There are 14 residues in the CDR3. Trimming cost V 7 bases and J 0 bases; bases outside gene matches: 6. Here the CDR3 reads CASNFLADSYEQYF. In DNA form, the CDR3 reads TGTGCCAGCAACTTCCTAGCGGACTCCTACGAGCAGTACTTC. Using reference TRBV7-2 and TRBJ2-7 for the parts outside the CDR3, the full variable domain is GAGVSQSPSNKVTEKGKDVELRCDPISGHTALYWYRQSLGQGLEFLIYFQGNSAPDKSGLPSDRFSAERTGGSVSTLTIQRTQQEDSAVYLCASNFLADSYEQYFGPGTRLTVT.

This clonotype was observed at least ten times. The genes are TRBV12-3 or TRBV12-4 and TRBJ2-7; 7 nucleotides match TRBD2. The CDR3 consists of 13 residues. Unmatched junction bases numbered 3, after V lost 1 base and J lost 6 bases. CDR3 coding DNA: TGTGCCAGCAGTTTAGGGGAGGGTGGCGAGCAGTACTTC. Its translation: CASSLGEGGEQYF.

This clonotype was observed many times. V gene TRBV20-1 combines with J gene TRBJ2-7; no clear D. Looked up from germline, CDR1 is DFQATT and CDR2 is SNEGSKA (reference sequence). The CDR3 covers 13 residues. The V and J ends lost 2 bases and 4 bases respectively, with 12 bases between them. CDR3 sequence (DNA): TGCAGTGCTAGACCTACTATGGATTACGAGCAGTACTTC. It translates to CSARPTMDYEQYF.

There are many counts of this clonotype. This chain links TRBV6-2 or TRBV6-3 with TRBJ2-7; 7 bases fit TRBD2. V was pared by 6 bases and J by 7 bases, with 9 bases of the junction left unmatched. The CDR3 is made up of 13 amino acids. Germline CDR1 reads MNHEY; CDR2 reads SVGEGT. The CDR3 bases are TGTGCCAGCAGACCCACTAGCGCGCAGGAGCAGTACTTC. It codes for CASRPTSAQEQYF.

This chain connects TRBV15 to TRBJ2-1; D is perhaps TRBD2 (6 bases). The germline V gene encodes CDR1 LNHNV and CDR2 YYDKDF (reference sequence). The germline V and J ends were trimmed by 10 bases and 7 bases, with 26 bases remaining between them. This CDR3 has 16 residues. The CDR3: CASNYQEAGFDNEQFF. The CDR3 DNA follows: TGTGCCAGCAACTATCAAGAGGCGGGGTTTGATAATGAGCAGTTCTTC. Variable domain in full (rest from reference TRBV15 and TRBJ2-1): DAMVIQNPRYQVTQFGKPVTLSCSQTLNHNVMYWYQQKSSQAPKLLFHYYDKDFNNEADTPDNFQSRRPNTSFCFLDIRSPGLGDTAMYLCASNYQEAGFDNEQFFGPGTRLTVL.

This clonotype was recorded at least ten times. The chain carries TRBV28 and TRBJ2-7; TRBD1 matches 8 bases. Germline trimming cut 7 bases from V and 0 bases from J; bases unmatched to any gene: 5. Germline V CDR1 and CDR2: MDHEN, SYDVKM. The CDR3 totals 14 residues. The CDR3 DNA reads TGTGCCAGCACCGGACAGGGAGGCTCCTACGAGCAGTACTTC. This translates into CASTGQGGSYEQYF.

This clonotype was counted many times. The rearrangement joins TRBV28 to TRBJ1-3, with TRBD1 matching 8 bases. CDR3 length equals 15 residues. The germline V gene has CDR1 MDHEN and CDR2 SYDVKM. J was trimmed by 2 bases and V by 6 bases; bases with no gene match: 6. The CDR3 here is CASSLNRGTGNTIYF. The CDR3, as DNA: TGTGCCAGCAGCCTAAACAGGGGGACTGGAAACACCATATATTTT.

Note on this clonotype: Compared with germline, one end of the junction differs, possibly owing to a read error. The CDR3 reads CSSIFGITSTDTQYF. In nucleotides, the CDR3 is TGTTCCAGCATTTTTGGTATTACTAGCACAGATACTCAGTATTTT. The rearrangement joins TRBV6-5 to TRBJ2-3, with D tentatively TRBD2 (6 bases). Germline values: CDR1 MNHEY, CDR2 SVGAGI. The CDR3 contains 15 residues.

The rearrangement joins TRBV5-8 to TRBJ2-7; 9 bases map to TRBD1. CDR3 length: 13 residues. Germline lookup yields CDR1 SGHTS and CDR2 YDEGEE. The V and J ends lost 6 bases and 5 bases, in that order; junction bases with no gene match: 6. In nucleotides, the CDR3 is TGTGCCAGCAACTACAGGGGGCCTGACGAGCAGTACTTC. It encodes CASNYRGPDEQYF.

This clonotype was observed at least ten times. The J gene is TRBJ1-4, the V gene TRBV18, with D hard to call. V was shortened by 2 bases and J by 3 bases, with 7 bases between the two germline ends. Germline values: CDR1 KGHSH, CDR2 LQKENI. This CDR3 spans 14 amino acids. Written as DNA, the CDR3 is TGTGCCAGCTCACCAAGGACCGCTAATGAAAAACTGTTTTTT. Protein: CASSPRTANEKLFF.

This clonotype was seen more than once but under ten times. The rearrangement links TRBV2 to TRBJ2-1, with TRBD1 matching 8 bases. The CDR3 extends over 14 amino acids. V lost 4 bases, J lost 5 bases, and 4 bases stayed unmatched. The germline gives CDR1 SNHLY, CDR2 FYNNEI. The CDR3 region is CASSGQGINNEQFF. The CDR3 DNA reads TGTGCCAGCAGTGGACAGGGGATAAACAATGAGCAGTTCTTC.

The chain recombines TRBV29-1 with TRBJ1-3; no definite D call. Trimming left V 4 bases short and J 9 bases short, with 13 bases between. Germline CDR1 reads SQVTM; CDR2 reads ANQGSEA. This CDR3 is built from 12 residues. CDR3 in amino acids: CSVVSGYGTIYF. The CDR3 DNA reads TGCAGCGTTGTTTCCGGGTACGGCACCATATATTTT.

This clonotype was seen at least ten times. V and J are TRBV6-1 and TRBJ2-3; 8 bases line up with TRBD1. Germline CDR1 MNHNS, CDR2 SASEGT. The CDR3 is 15 residues long. J lost 2 bases, V lost 6 bases, and 7 bases had no gene match. For the CDR3, the DNA is TGTGCCAGCAGCAACATGGACAGGGACACAGATACGCAGTATTTT. Translating gives CASSNMDRDTDTQYF.

This clonotype occurred many times. The chain has TRBV5-1 and TRBJ1-1; possible D gene TRBD1, 5 bases. The CDR3 has 15 amino acids. CDR1 is SGHRS and CDR2 is YFSETQ in the germline V gene. V was shortened by 0 bases and J by 1 base, with 10 bases between the two germline ends. CDR3 DNA: TGCGCCAGCAGCTTGGGACCGGGGGGGAACACTGAAGCTTTCTTT. Its translation: CASSLGPGGNTEAFF.

In its sample, this clonotype was seen many times. The chain has TRBV6-1 and TRBJ2-5; tentative D call: TRBD2 (5 bases). The V end was cut by 6 bases, the J end by 7 bases, with 18 bases between. Per germline, CDR1 MNHNS and CDR2 SASEGT. The CDR3 extends over 14 amino acids. CDR3 residues: CASSDGIDRGTQYF. The CDR3, as DNA: TGTGCCAGCAGCGACGGGATCGACCGGGGGACCCAGTACTTC.